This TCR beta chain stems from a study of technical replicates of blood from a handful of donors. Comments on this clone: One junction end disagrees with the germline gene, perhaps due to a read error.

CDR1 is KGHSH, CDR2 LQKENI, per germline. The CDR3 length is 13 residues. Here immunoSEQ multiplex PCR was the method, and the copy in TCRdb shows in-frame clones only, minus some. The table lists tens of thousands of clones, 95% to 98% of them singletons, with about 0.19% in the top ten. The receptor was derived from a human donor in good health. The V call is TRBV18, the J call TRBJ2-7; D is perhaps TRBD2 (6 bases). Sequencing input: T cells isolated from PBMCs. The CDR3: CASSTGKDYGQYF. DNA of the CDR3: TGTGCCAGCTCGACGGGGAAGGACTACGGGCAGTACTTC. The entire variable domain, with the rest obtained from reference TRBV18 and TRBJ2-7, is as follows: NAGVMQNPRHLVRRRGQEARLRCSPMKGHSHVYWYRQLPEEGLKFMVYLQKENIIDESGMPKERFSAEFPKEGPSILRIQQVVRGDSAAYFCASSTGKDYGQYFGPGTRLTVT.